This is a list of T cell receptor beta chains from one sample in a study of T cells after yellow fever vaccination. TCRdb re-derived calls from the 5' RACE reads in MiXCR, one entry per CDR3 protein. The table records about 32,000 distinct CDR3 sequences, about 6.6% of them present only once. This material consisted of PBMCs, either bulk or a sorted T-cell subset (CD4+, CD8+, memory, or dextramer-sorted; not recorded which), taken on the day of the first yellow fever vaccination. All receptors derive from a man aged 18-30 years who received the YFV17D yellow fever vaccine. Each CDR3 is given with its conserved first and last residue. A D gene is named only where the DNA matches it firmly. Only part of the rows carry a size: once, few, many, or a class if the clone is expanded.

TRBV9	many	NA	17	TRBJ1-3	CASSVDGVTIGGNTIYF	TGTGCCAGCAGCGTAGATGGAGTGACTATTGGCGGAAACACCATATATTTT
TRBV3-1	many	NA	13	TRBJ1-1	CASSRVLGAEAFF	TGTGCCAGCAGCCGCGTACTAGGGGCCGAAGCTTTCTTT
TRBV5-4	many	NA	18	TRBJ2-6	CASSLDVAFPSGANVLTF	TGTGCCAGCAGCTTGGATGTAGCCTTTCCCTCTGGGGCCAACGTCCTGACTTTC
TRBV9	many	NA	14	TRBJ2-2	CASSIRTGGGELFF	TGTGCCAGCAGCATTCGGACCGGCGGGGGGGAGCTGTTTTTT
TRBV6-5	many	NA	12	TRBJ2-5	CASSSPGDIRYF	TGTGCCAGCAGTAGTCCTGGGGACATAAGGTACTTC
TRBV28	many	NA	14	TRBJ1-2	CASSSGPKVYGYTF	TGTGCCAGCAGCTCGGGACCGAAAGTCTATGGCTACACCTTC
TRBV7-2	many	NA	14	TRBJ2-1	CASSLAFSYNEQFF	TGTGCCAGCAGCTTAGCTTTCTCCTACAATGAGCAGTTCTTC
TRBV9	many	NA	12	TRBJ2-2	CASSRYTGELFF	TGTGCCAGCAGCAGGTACACCGGGGAGCTGTTTTTT
TRBV29-1	NA	TRBD1	15	TRBJ2-2	CSVGGSGGNTGELFF	TGCAGCGTTGGGGGGTCAGGGGGCAACACCGGGGAGCTGTTTTTT
TRBV7-2	few	NA	13	TRBJ1-5	CASSLGEDQPQHF	TGTGCCAGCAGCTTAGGGGAAGATCAGCCCCAGCATTTT
TRBV20-1	many	NA	17	TRBJ1-1	CSARTRLGSTMNTEAFF	TGCAGTGCTAGAACCCGTTTGGGGTCGACCATGAACACTGAAGCTTTCTTT
TRBV20-1	many	TRBD1	15	TRBJ1-1	CSASKPGTGDTEAFF	TGCAGTGCTAGTAAGCCCGGGACAGGGGACACTGAAGCTTTCTTT
TRBV10-3	NA	TRBD1	13	TRBJ1-1	CATAGQMNTEAFF	TGTGCCACTGCGGGACAGATGAACACTGAAGCTTTCTTT
TRBV4-3	many	NA	17	TRBJ2-3	CASSQRISVHSTDTQYF	TGCGCCAGCAGCCAGAGAATTAGCGTCCACAGCACAGATACGCAGTATTTT
TRBV7-8	many	NA	16	TRBJ2-2	CASSLRGGTNTGELFF	TGTGCCAGCAGCTTAAGGGGGGGGACAAACACCGGGGAGCTGTTTTTT
TRBV29-1	many	TRBD1	13	TRBJ2-7	CSVEGTGTYEQYF	TGCAGCGTTGAAGGGACAGGGACCTACGAGCAGTACTTC
TRBV6-5	few	TRBD1	16	TRBJ1-2	CASSRQTGTGVRGYTF	TGTGCCAGCTCAAGGCAAACCGGGACAGGGGTGCGTGGCTACACCTTC
TRBV11-1	many	NA	16	TRBJ2-3	CASSLVVVGSTDTQYF	TGTGCCAGCAGCTTAGTGGTAGTCGGGTCGACAGATACGCAGTATTTT
TRBV24-1	many	TRBD1	13	TRBJ2-5	CATSENRGETQYF	TGTGCCACCAGTGAGAACAGGGGGGAGACCCAGTACTTC
TRBV7-3	many	NA	13	TRBJ2-1	CASRPRGSNEQFF	TGTGCCAGCAGACCCAGGGGTAGCAATGAGCAGTTCTTC
TRBV10-3	many	NA	15	TRBJ2-2	CAISEMTTNTGELFF	TGTGCCATCAGTGAGATGACAACGAACACCGGGGAGCTGTTTTTT
TRBV5-4	NA	NA	15	TRBJ2-2	CASSSEVANTGELFF	TGTGCCAGCAGCTCAGAAGTAGCGAACACCGGGGAGCTGTTTTTT
TRBV20-1	few	TRBD1	16	TRBJ1-2	CSARLGTGGDDYGYTF	TGCAGTGCTAGACTCGGGACAGGGGGCGATGACTATGGCTACACCTTC
TRBV5-6	many	NA	12	TRBJ1-2	CASSLGPQSYTF	TGTGCCAGCAGCTTGGGCCCGCAGAGCTACACCTTC
TRBV7-2	many	NA	13	TRBJ2-3	CASSSPETDTQYF	TGTGCCAGCAGCAGCCCAGAGACAGATACGCAGTATTTT
TRBV12-3/TRBV12-4	many	NA	13	TRBJ2-2	CASSLRSDGELFF	TGTGCCAGCAGTCTGAGGAGCGACGGGGAGCTGTTTTTT
TRBV5-4	NA	TRBD2	16	TRBJ2-3	CASSIPGRGGTDTQYF	TGTGCCAGCAGCATCCCGGGCCGGGGGGGAACAGATACGCAGTATTTT
TRBV5-6	many	TRBD1	12	TRBJ2-5	CASSGTAETQYF	TGTGCCAGCAGCGGGACAGCAGAGACCCAGTACTTC
TRBV20-1	NA	NA	13	TRBJ2-3	CSARSLGQNTQYF	TGCAGTGCTAGGTCACTGGGACAAAATACGCAGTATTTT
TRBV15	NA	TRBD1	15	TRBJ1-4	CATSIPGQGHGKLFF	TGTGCCACCAGCATACCCGGACAGGGGCACGGAAAACTGTTTTTT
TRBV12-3/TRBV12-4	many	TRBD1	15	TRBJ1-3	CASRYTGGSGNTIYF	TGTGCCAGCAGATATACAGGGGGGAGTGGAAACACCATATATTTT
TRBV5-5	few	NA	14	TRBJ1-1	CASSPRTGRTEAFF	TGTGCCAGCAGCCCGAGAACGGGTCGAACTGAAGCTTTCTTT
TRBV4-2	NA	TRBD1	16	TRBJ2-2	CASSQPQGQNTGELFF	TGTGCCAGCAGCCAACCACAGGGGCAAAACACCGGGGAGCTGTTTTTT
TRBV6-2/TRBV6-3	NA	NA	16	TRBJ2-1	CATGRWGGALYNEQFF	TGTGCCACCGGCAGATGGGGGGGGGCCCTCTACAATGAGCAGTTCTTC
TRBV3-1	many	NA	14	TRBJ1-2	CASSPAAGARGYTF	TGTGCCAGCAGCCCCGCGGCTGGGGCGCGGGGCTACACCTTC
TRBV10-2	many	NA	13	TRBJ2-7	CASSIAGTYEQYF	TGCGCCAGCAGTATTGCAGGGACCTACGAGCAGTACTTC
TRBV7-6	NA	NA	17	TRBJ1-1	CASSLRGGGEIYTEAFF	TGTGCCAGCAGCTTAAGGGGGGGCGGGGAGATCTACACTGAAGCTTTCTTT
TRBV4-3	many	TRBD1	17	TRBJ1-6	CASSQGLKGTGGSPLHF	TGCGCCAGCAGCCAAGGCCTCAAAGGGACAGGGGGTTCACCCCTCCACTTT
TRBV20-1	few	NA	13	TRBJ1-2	CSARDSSKVGYTF	TGCAGTGCTAGGGACTCCTCAAAGGTGGGCTACACCTTC
TRBV2	many	NA	13	TRBJ1-2	CASSDSAYYGYTF	TGTGCCAGCAGTGATTCGGCTTACTATGGCTACACCTTC
TRBV7-8	many	NA	13	TRBJ1-5	CASSGRGDQPQHF	TGTGCCAGCAGCGGAAGGGGAGATCAGCCCCAGCATTTT
TRBV2	medium-sized	TRBD1	13	TRBJ2-7	CASSGTGGGEQYF	TGTGCCAGTTCCGGGACAGGGGGCGGGGAGCAGTACTTC
TRBV27	many	TRBD1	14	TRBJ1-6	CASRSGGGGSPLHF	TGTGCCAGCAGATCAGGGGGCGGGGGTTCACCCCTCCACTTT
TRBV27	NA	TRBD1	17	TRBJ1-1	CASKESGTGGWVTEAFF	TGTGCCAGCAAGGAATCTGGGACAGGGGGCTGGGTCACTGAAGCTTTCTTT
TRBV18	many	NA	14	TRBJ2-3	CASSPRTSTDTQYF	TGTGCCAGCTCACCAAGGACTAGCACAGATACGCAGTATTTT
TRBV4-3	many	NA	14	TRBJ2-6	CASSQGARANVLTF	TGCGCCAGCAGCCAGGGGGCCAGGGCCAACGTCCTGACTTTC
TRBV5-1	many	NA	15	TRBJ2-3	CASSLGLVGTDTQYF	TGCGCCAGCAGCTTGGGACTAGTCGGCACAGATACGCAGTATTTT
TRBV12-3/TRBV12-4	NA	TRBD2	15	TRBJ2-1	CASSLESRGGNEQFF	TGTGCCAGCAGTTTGGAATCGAGGGGAGGGAATGAGCAGTTCTTC
TRBV6-2/TRBV6-3	many	TRBD1	15	TRBJ1-2	CASRPDDRVSYGYTF	TGTGCCAGCAGACCCGACGACAGGGTTAGCTATGGCTACACCTTC
TRBV6-1	few	TRBD2	15	TRBJ2-3	CASGILAGAGDTQYF	TGTGCCAGCGGAATACTAGCGGGGGCTGGAGATACGCAGTATTTT
TRBV20-1	many	NA	12	TRBJ1-1	CSARARDTEAFF	TGCAGTGCTAGAGCTAGGGACACTGAAGCTTTCTTT
TRBV18	many	TRBD1	15	TRBJ2-3	CASSPNRGGTDTQYF	TGTGCCAGCTCACCAAACAGGGGGGGCACAGATACGCAGTATTTT
TRBV5-1	many	NA	15	TRBJ2-7	CASSRTGTERYEQYF	TGCGCCAGCAGCCGCACTGGGACGGAGAGGTACGAGCAGTACTTC
TRBV18	many	TRBD2	17	TRBJ2-2	CASSPTSGSANTGELFF	TGTGCCAGCTCACCGACTAGCGGGAGCGCGAACACCGGGGAGCTGTTTTTT
TRBV7-2	NA	NA	13	TRBJ1-2	CASSLGFDYGYTF	TGTGCCAGCAGCTTAGGTTTTGACTATGGCTACACCTTC
TRBV9	few	NA	15	TRBJ2-5	CASSVASSVQETQYF	TGTGCCAGCAGCGTAGCCTCCTCCGTTCAAGAGACCCAGTACTTC
TRBV6-2/TRBV6-3	many	TRBD1	13	TRBJ1-1	CASSSRDRSEAFF	TGTGCCAGCAGTTCTCGGGACAGGAGTGAAGCTTTCTTT
TRBV20-1	many	NA	14	TRBJ1-2	CSAPMRAGLYGYTF	TGCAGTGCTCCGATGCGGGCGGGACTCTATGGCTACACCTTC
TRBV7-7	many	NA	12	TRBJ2-5	CASSPVQETQYF	TGTGCCAGCAGCCCGGTCCAAGAGACCCAGTACTTC
TRBV5-1	many	TRBD1	14	TRBJ1-1	CASSLAGGQTEAFF	TGCGCCAGCAGCTTGGCCGGGGGACAGACTGAAGCTTTCTTT